This T cell receptor (beta chain) comes out of a study of T cell responses to AZD1222 COVID-19 vaccine (dated by TCRdb to about 2021). A note on the overall study: AZD1222 recipients given second doses at about 4 weeks or at about 12 weeks were pooled, since spike-specific TCR depth and breadth were not found to differ between the two schedules. TCR sequencing covered 230 to 250 trial participants: roughly 200 given two doses of AZD1222 and 26 given two doses of MenACWY control vaccine. Enrollment into the trials was organized by age into subgroups of 18-55, 56-69 and 70-plus years, and those subgroups contained roughly 150, 30 and 60 TCR-sequenced participants, respectively. Study-level results and caveats: A significant rise in spike-specific TCR breadth and depth was observed after two AZD1222 doses relative to day 0 and relative to MenACWY recipients. Most participants were white British and females outnumbered males, and the authors suggested that clonal diversity may have been underestimated. Because no day 14 peak-response samples were available, the repertoires could be characterized only after the peak T cell response. Conclusions about previously exposed vaccinees are limited, since just a handful of AZD1222 recipients were seropositive for SARS-CoV-2 at baseline. Vaccine-associated CD4 TCRs spanned the whole spike protein, with dominant responses in regions 160-218 and 743-854. Reportedly, close to half of the unique spike-specific TCRs recognized epitopes lying outside the regions that are mutated in the B.1.351 and B.1.1.7 variants. The 56-69-year group was small, and its depth increase did not reach significance, likely because of low power.

Per the publication, the time point label means: baseline before first vaccination. Vaccinee samples were obtained from the UK trials COV001 and COV002, which included a single-blind randomized controlled phase 2/3 trial of AZD1222 (ChAdOx1 nCoV-19) in healthy adults. For TCRbeta chain sequencing, PBMC samples from trial participants were taken at day 0 and at day 28 after the second dose. Including cysteine and phenylalanine, the CDR3 has 16 amino acids. The sequence is cut down to CDR3 DNA, 48 bases in frame from base 1. CDR1 SGHTA and CDR2 FQGNSA are derived from the germline V gene. At the junction V is shortened by 1 base and J by 0 bases, with 12 bases in between. As to this clone: Its target antigen remains unknown. Per-base qualities were not stored, and no clone one base away is much larger.

The CDR3 regions of human TCRbeta chains were analyzed by immunosequencing. The authors' analysis ran thus. Repertoire TCRs were matched against a reference library of SARS-CoV-2-specific TCRs generated with the MIRA antigen-specificity platform. Breadth was defined as the fraction of unique TCRs that were SARS-CoV-2-associated. Depth was defined as the fraction of total T cells that were SARS-CoV-2-associated. Using the MIRA data, each spike-specific TCR was assigned both to the spike region to which the TCR was reactive and to a CD4 or CD8 class. Log10-transformed breadth and depth values were compared by one-way ANOVA with Sidak's multiple comparisons tests. This is the immuneACCESS table as TCRdb keeps it, with only in-frame sequences that have V and J called. A part of the clones is gone; compared with another copy, unresolved V genes explain less than half, and the rest is unexplained. That table supplies the V and J calls and clone size; D and trimming were determined from the DNA. The sample yields tens of thousands of clones; about four fifths were counted once. The top ten hold about 9.4% of the sample.

The TCR sequence derives from an adult in good health. This sample comprised peripheral blood, obtained on day 0 of AZD1222 vaccination. Recombination joined TRBV7-2 with TRBJ1-1; TRBD1 is perhaps the D gene, given 6 matching bases. The nucleotides read TGTGCCAGCAGCTTAGGGGGGGGCGGATTGAACACTGAAGCTTTCTTT. Its protein reads: CASSLGGGGLNTEAFF.